This is a list of T cell receptor beta chains from one sample in a study of cytomegalovirus exposure and HLA in healthy donors. Measured with immunoSEQ multiplex PCR; TCRdb has only the in-frame clones, and not every one. The repertoire holds roughly 150,000 clones, with 86% as singletons. Sample: PBMCs. These TCRs come from a woman aged 25 to 39 in good health and CMV-seronegative. Both conserved end residues are part of each CDR3. Fields, in order: V gene, clone size, J gene, D gene, CDR3 protein, CDR3 DNA. A D gene is named only where the DNA matches it firmly. The size entry is marked missing in some rows and otherwise reads once, few, many or a size class.

TRBV2	.	TRBJ2-3	TRBD1	CASSEDRIGDTQYF	TGTGCCAGCAGTGAGGACAGGATCGGGGATACGCAGTATTTT
TRBV6-4	.	TRBJ2-2	TRBD2	CASSPLATTGELFF	TGTGCCAGCAGTCCACTAGCGACGACCGGGGAGCTGTTTTTT
TRBV10-3	.	TRBJ2-1	.	CAIRRESSYNEQFF	TGTGCCATCCGAAGGGAGAGCTCCTACAATGAGCAGTTCTTC
TRBV5-1	.	TRBJ1-2	TRBD1	CASSSRQGSERGYTF	TGCGCCAGCAGCTCACGACAGGGATCGGAACGTGGCTACACCTTC
TRBV5-4	.	TRBJ2-7	.	CASSLPGNYEQYF	TGTGCCAGCAGCTTGCCAGGGAACTACGAGCAGTACTTC
TRBV4-3	.	TRBJ2-5	.	CASSQGGSGTEETQYF	TGCGCCAGCAGCCAAGGGGGAAGTGGGACTGAAGAGACCCAGTACTTC
TRBV6-1	.	TRBJ2-5	.	CASSEYHREETQYF	TGTGCCAGCAGTGAATACCACAGGGAGGAGACCCAGTACTTC
TRBV2	.	TRBJ2-1	TRBD1	CATRGQDYEQFF	TGTGCCACCAGAGGACAGGACTATGAGCAGTTCTTC
TRBV4-1	.	TRBJ1-1	TRBD1	CASSQGTGLGTEAFF	TGCGCCAGCAGCCAAGGGACAGGGCTGGGGACTGAAGCTTTCTTT
TRBV7-9	.	TRBJ2-5	.	CASSLISPGETQYF	TGTGCCAGCAGCTTAATATCTCCTGGGGAGACCCAGTACTTC
TRBV7-6	once	TRBJ2-5	TRBD1	CASTDRGRAETQYF	TGTGCCAGCACGGACAGGGGGCGCGCGGAGACCCAGTACTTC
TRBV7-9	.	TRBJ1-2	.	CATPKLPNYGYTF	TGTGCCACCCCGAAGTTGCCGAACTATGGCTACACCTTC
TRBV12-5	.	TRBJ1-1	.	CASGLETGNTEAFF	TGTGCTAGTGGTTTGGAGACAGGGAACACTGAAGCTTTCTTT
TRBV19	.	TRBJ1-2	.	CASSPRSGRYGYTF	TGTGCCAGTAGTCCTAGGAGCGGGCGATATGGCTACACCTTC
TRBV12-5	.	TRBJ1-6	.	CASGKPGTPNSPLHF	TGTGCTAGTGGTAAACCCGGGACCCCAAATTCACCCCTCCACTTT
TRBV6-5	few	TRBJ2-4	.	CASSYSRGSAGNIQYF	TGTGCCAGCAGTTACTCGAGGGGGTCGGCCGGCAACATTCAGTACTTC
TRBV7-9	.	TRBJ1-4	.	CASSLDLQGWEEKLFF	TGTGCCAGCAGCCTCGACCTACAGGGATGGGAAGAAAAACTGTTTTTT
TRBV7-9	.	TRBJ2-3	.	CASSLGLGHTDTQYF	TGTGCCAGCAGCTTAGGGTTAGGGCACACAGATACGCAGTATTTT
TRBV4-3	.	TRBJ2-1	TRBD1	CASSQAGQDHNEQFF	TGCGCCAGCAGCCAAGCGGGACAGGATCACAATGAGCAGTTCTTC
TRBV18	.	TRBJ1-1	.	CASSPEDRGGGTEAFF	TGTGCCAGCTCACCAGAGGACCGAGGGGGTGGCACTGAAGCTTTCTTT
TRBV27	.	TRBJ2-7	TRBD1	CASSSPNLTDRAYEQYF	TGTGCCAGCAGTTCCCCAAACCTCACTGACAGGGCATACGAGCAGTACTTC
TRBV7-2	.	TRBJ2-1	.	CASRGPRSSYNEQFF	TGTGCCAGCAGGGGCCCCAGGAGCTCCTACAATGAGCAGTTCTTC
TRBV18	once	TRBJ2-7	.	CASSPPGQGGYEQYF	TGTGCCAGCTCACCACCCGGTCAGGGGGGCTACGAGCAGTACTTC